This is a list of T cell receptor beta chains from one sample in a study of vaccination and CD4 T cells after COVID-19. From the PCR reads, TCRdb called clonotypes with MiXCR, one entry per CDR3 protein. The sample consists of about 20,000 distinct CDR3 sequences, around 50% of them appearing once. No antigen has been assigned to these receptors. Specimen: CD4+ T cells from blood, cultured in vitro. These TCRs come from a human donor who had recovered from COVID-19. Each CDR3 is given without its conserved first and last residue. A D gene is named only where the DNA matches it firmly.

>TRBV24-1|TRBJ2-3|TRBD1
ATSDQGARTDTQY
>TRBV6-1|TRBJ1-5|NA
ASSRGFGGNQPQH
>TRBV6-1|TRBJ2-7|TRBD1
ASSATGVGYEQY
>TRBV21-1|TRBJ2-7|NA
ASSKALYLTGSSGPYEQY
>TRBV19|TRBJ1-1|NA
ASSSQGMNTEAF
>TRBV10-3|TRBJ2-2|TRBD2
AISGEAGANTGELF
>TRBV6-1|TRBJ2-7|NA
ASSVLGGAGEQY
>TRBV2|TRBJ2-6|TRBD2
ASTPQWGGRGANVLT
>TRBV9|TRBJ2-7|TRBD2
ASSVASGGTPYEQY
>TRBV24-1|TRBJ2-1|NA
ATSRDAREQF
>TRBV6-2/TRBV6-3|TRBJ2-2|NA
ASRLESTGELF
>TRBV2|TRBJ1-4|NA
ASSQQAATNEKLF
>TRBV24-1|TRBJ1-5|TRBD1
ATSEAGTGTNQPQH
>TRBV7-2|TRBJ2-7|TRBD2
ASSFLSGRDYEQY